Below, 3 T cell receptor beta chains from the same sample are listed, as sequenced in a study of blood T cell repertoires in COVID-19. Libraries were prepared by immunoSEQ multiplex PCR; TCRdb keeps only in-frame clonotypes and omits some of them. The sample lists about 60,000 clones, just under 90% occurring once. The sequenced material came from peripheral blood. These receptor sequences come from a human donor with active COVID-19. The donor label of this sample is uncertain.

V and J are TRBV6-5 and TRBJ2-5, with 10 positions matching TRBD2. The CDR3 has 15 amino acids. V dropped 6 bases and J dropped 2; count of bases not matched to a gene: 6. Looked up from germline, CDR1 is MNHEY and CDR2 is SVGAGI. CDR3 sequence reads: CASSLAGVGQETQYF. As DNA, the CDR3 is TGTGCCAGCAGCCTAGCGGGAGTAGGACAAGAGACCCAGTACTTC.

The V and J genes are TRBV5-1 and TRBJ1-2; TRBD1 agrees at 7 bases. The germline V gene has CDR1 SGHRS and CDR2 YFSETQ. The V segment lost 4 bases and the J segment 6 bases; nucleotides outside the gene matches: 9. The CDR3 loop spans 14 amino acids. This CDR3 is CASSTGQVLDGYTF. CDR3 nucleotide sequence: TGCGCCAGCAGCACCGGACAGGTCCTTGATGGCTACACCTTC.

The chain has TRBV19 and TRBJ2-5; weak D call: TRBD1 (6 bases). Trimming pared 4 bases from V and 2 bases from J, leaving 17 bases between. Germline lookup yields CDR1 LNHDA and CDR2 SQIVND (reference sequence). CDR3 size: 16 residues. CDR3 in amino acids: CASSTYRVRGQETQYF. The CDR3 coding sequence is TGTGCCAGTAGTACTTACAGGGTGAGGGGACAAGAGACCCAGTACTTC.